This TCR beta chain was captured by sequencing in a study of T cells in women clearing cervical HPV infection. The overall study: Cases were women with histologically confirmed HPV16-related CIN3 or worse, including 2 invasive cancers.

About this clone: The read gets to within 3 residues of the CDR3 end, and the germline J gene fills in the rest.

Clones were read by immunoSEQ multiplex PCR, and TCRdb kept only the in-frame ones, dropping some. Listed are under 50,000 clones; approximately 6.4% falls within the top ten. The germline CDR1 and CDR2 sequences are SGHTS and YDEGEE. The V end lost 3 bases, the J end lost 0 bases, and 9 bases lay between the germline ends. The CDR3 sequence is 14 residues long. The rearrangement joins TRBV5-8 to TRBJ2-5; D might be TRBD1 or TRBD2, each matching 5 bases. The TCR comes from a woman between 18 and 75 years old with a cervical HPV16 infection that either progressed to CIN3+ or cleared (not recorded which). The sequencing sample was made of blood buffy coat. CDR3: CASSYEGYQETQYF. The covered CDR3 bases are TGTGCCAGCAGCTACGAGGGGTACCAAGAGACC.